This entry is about one TCR beta chain. What it recognizes is unknown. This CDR3 contains 15 residues. Sequencing was performed with immunoSEQ multiplex PCR; in TCRdb, only in-frame clones are kept and a portion is missing. In the table there are 77,000 or so clones, 85% to 95% of which are singletons. These data are taken from a study of OX40 agonist ivuxolimab in advanced cancers. At the level of the study: The dose-escalation cohort had hepatocellular carcinoma, melanoma, renal cell or head and neck cancer. Three individuals attained partial responses, comprising one hepatocellular carcinoma case and two cutaneous melanoma cases. Study-wide results and caveats: Certain nonresponders likewise exhibited a low normalized T-cell clonal expansion.

This TCR derives from an adult with an advanced solid tumor such as melanoma, head and neck, liver or kidney cancer. J is TRBJ2-2 and V is TRBV21-1; TRBD2 is taken as the D call from the table, unchecked against the DNA. TRBV21-1 is termed a pseudogene. Sequencing was performed on CD4+ or CD8+ T cells sorted from blood, taken in a trial of the OX40 agonist ivuxolimab. The CDR3 reads CASTPPGLSTGELFF. The CDR3 DNA follows: TGTGCCAGCACCCCACCGGGACTTTCCACCGGGGAGCTGTTTTTT.